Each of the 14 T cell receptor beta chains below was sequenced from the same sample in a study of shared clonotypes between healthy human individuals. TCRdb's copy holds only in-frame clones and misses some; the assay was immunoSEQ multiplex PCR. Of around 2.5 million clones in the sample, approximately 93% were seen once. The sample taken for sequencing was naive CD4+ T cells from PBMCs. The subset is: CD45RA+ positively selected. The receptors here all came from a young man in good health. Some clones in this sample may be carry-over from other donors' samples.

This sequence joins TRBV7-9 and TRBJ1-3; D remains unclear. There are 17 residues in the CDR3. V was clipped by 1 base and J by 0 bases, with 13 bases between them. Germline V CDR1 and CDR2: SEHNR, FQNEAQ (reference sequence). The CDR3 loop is CASSLGGHGRSGNTIYF. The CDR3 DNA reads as TGTGCCAGCAGCTTAGGGGGTCACGGCCGCTCTGGAAACACCATATATTTT.

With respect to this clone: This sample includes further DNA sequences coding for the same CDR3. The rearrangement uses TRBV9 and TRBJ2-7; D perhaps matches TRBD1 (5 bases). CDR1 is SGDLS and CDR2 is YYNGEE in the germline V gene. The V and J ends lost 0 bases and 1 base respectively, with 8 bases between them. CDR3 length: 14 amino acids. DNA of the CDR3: TGTGCCAGCAGCGTAGGCCCAGGGTCCTACGAGCAGTACTTC. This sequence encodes CASSVGPGSYEQYF.

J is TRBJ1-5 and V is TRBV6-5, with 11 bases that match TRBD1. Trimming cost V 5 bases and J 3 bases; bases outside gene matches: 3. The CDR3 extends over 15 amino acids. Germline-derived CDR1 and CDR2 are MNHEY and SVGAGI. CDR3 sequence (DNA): TGTGCCAGCAGTGGGACAGGGGGGGACAATCAGCCCCAGCATTTT. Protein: CASSGTGGDNQPQHF.

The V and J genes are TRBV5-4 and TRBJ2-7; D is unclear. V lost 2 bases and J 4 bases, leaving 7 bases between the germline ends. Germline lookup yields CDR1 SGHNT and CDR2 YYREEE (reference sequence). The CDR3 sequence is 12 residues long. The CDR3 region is CASSFSGYEQYF. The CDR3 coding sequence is TGTGCCAGCAGCTTTTCCGGATACGAGCAGTACTTC.

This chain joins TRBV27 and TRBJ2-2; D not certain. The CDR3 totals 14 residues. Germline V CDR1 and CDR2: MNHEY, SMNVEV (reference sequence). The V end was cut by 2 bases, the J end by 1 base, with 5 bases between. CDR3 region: CASSLNWNTGELFF. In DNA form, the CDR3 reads TGTGCCAGCAGTTTAAATTGGAACACCGGGGAGCTGTTTTTT.

The CDR3 DNA follows: TGTGCTAGTGGCACGGGACTAGATCAAAACGAGCAGTACTTC. It codes for CASGTGLDQNEQYF. The rearrangement uses TRBV12-5 and TRBJ2-7, with 8 bases fitting TRBD2. V trimming: 6 bases; J trimming: 5 bases; junction bases outside the gene matches: 9. The CDR3 is made up of 14 amino acids. Germline assignment: CDR1 LGHNT and CDR2 FRNRAP.

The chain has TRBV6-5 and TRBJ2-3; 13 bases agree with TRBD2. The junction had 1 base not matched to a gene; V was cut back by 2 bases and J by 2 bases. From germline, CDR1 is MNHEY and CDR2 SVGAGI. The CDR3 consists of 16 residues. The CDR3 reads CASSYTSGRATDTQYF. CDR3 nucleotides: TGTGCCAGCAGTTACACTAGCGGGAGGGCCACAGATACGCAGTATTTT.

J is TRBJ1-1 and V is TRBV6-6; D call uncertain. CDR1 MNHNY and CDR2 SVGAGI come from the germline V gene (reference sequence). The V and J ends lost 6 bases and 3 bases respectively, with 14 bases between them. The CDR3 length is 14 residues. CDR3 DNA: TGTGCCAGCAGGGACCTTACGGATTACACTGAAGCTTTCTTT. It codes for CASRDLTDYTEAFF.

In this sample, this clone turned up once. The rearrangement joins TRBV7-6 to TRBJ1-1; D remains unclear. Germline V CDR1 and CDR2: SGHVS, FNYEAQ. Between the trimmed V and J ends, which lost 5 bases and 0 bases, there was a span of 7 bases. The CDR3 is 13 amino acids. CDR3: CASSNQVNTEAFF. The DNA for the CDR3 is TGTGCCAGCAGCAATCAGGTGAACACTGAAGCTTTCTTT.

CDR3 DNA sequence: TGCGGGGACATTGGAAACATTCAGTACTTC. It is translated as CGDIGNIQYF. This chain links TRBV12-2 with TRBJ2-4; no check of the table's D call, TRBD1, against the DNA was made. TRBV12-2 is given as a pseudogene. The CDR3 has 10 amino acids.

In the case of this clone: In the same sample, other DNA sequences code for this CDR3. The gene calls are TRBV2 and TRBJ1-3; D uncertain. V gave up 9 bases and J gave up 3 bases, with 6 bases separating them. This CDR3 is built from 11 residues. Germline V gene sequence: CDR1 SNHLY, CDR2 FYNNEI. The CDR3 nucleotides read TGTGCCAGACAGCGTGGAAACACCATATATTTT. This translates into CARQRGNTIYF.

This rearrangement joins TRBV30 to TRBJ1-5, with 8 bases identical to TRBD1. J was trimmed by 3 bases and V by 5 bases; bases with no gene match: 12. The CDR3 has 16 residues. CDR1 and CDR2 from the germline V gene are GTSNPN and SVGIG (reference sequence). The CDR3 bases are TGTGCCTGGGGAGTCTCCGGGACAGGCTACAATCAGCCCCAGCATTTT. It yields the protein CAWGVSGTGYNQPQHF.

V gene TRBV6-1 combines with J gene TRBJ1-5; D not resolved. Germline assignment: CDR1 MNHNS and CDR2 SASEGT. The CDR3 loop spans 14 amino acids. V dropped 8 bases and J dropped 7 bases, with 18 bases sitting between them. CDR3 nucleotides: TGTGCCAGCTCTCAAATAGCCCGGGGACAGCCCCAGCATTTT. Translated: CASSQIARGQPQHF.

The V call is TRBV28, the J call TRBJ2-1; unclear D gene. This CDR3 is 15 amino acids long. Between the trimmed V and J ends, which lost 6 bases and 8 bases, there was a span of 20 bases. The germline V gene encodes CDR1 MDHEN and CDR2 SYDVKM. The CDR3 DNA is TGTGCCAGCAGCCGCCTAGAGAGGAAGAGCCATGAGCAGTTCTTC. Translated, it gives CASSRLERKSHEQFF.